The 12 T cell receptor beta chains below all came from one sample that was sequenced in a study of radiotherapy plus CTLA-4 blockade in lung cancer. Assay used: immunoSEQ multiplex PCR; TCRdb lists only in-frame clones, some missing. The table has approximately 85,000 clones, roughly four fifths seen once; the top ten hold about 14%. The sequenced sample was peripheral blood, obtained from a patient treated with radiotherapy plus ipilimumab. These receptors all come from a human donor with non-small cell lung cancer that progressed on radiotherapy plus ipilimumab.

V gene TRBV30 combines with J gene TRBJ2-3; 8 bases are shared with TRBD1. The V and J ends lost 0 bases and 3 bases, in that order; junction bases with no gene match: 8. The germline V gene has CDR1 GTSNPN and CDR2 SVGIG (reference sequence). The CDR3 totals 16 residues. The CDR3 spells CAWSVSRTGITDTQYF. DNA for the CDR3: TGTGCCTGGAGTGTATCGCGGACAGGGATTACAGATACGCAGTATTTT. The entire variable domain, with the rest obtained from reference TRBV30 and TRBJ2-3, is as follows: SQTIHQWPATLVQPVGSPLSLECTVEGTSNPNLYWYRQAAGRGLQLLFYSVGIGQISSEVPQNLSASRPQDRQFILSSKKLLLSDSGFYLCAWSVSRTGITDTQYFGPGTRLTVL.

J is TRBJ1-4 and V is TRBV10-1; D unresolved. This CDR3 region has 18 residues. Germline V gene data show CDR1 as WNHNN and CDR2 as SYGVQD (reference sequence). V lost 7 bases and J lost 8, with 29 bases in between. DNA for the CDR3: TGCGCCAGCAACGTCGCCGAGCGGGTGAGGGTTATGGTAGAAAAACTGTTTTTT. It is translated as CASNVAERVRVMVEKLFF.

This clone has a handful of counts. This chain joins TRBV4-3 and TRBJ2-2; weak D call: TRBD2 (6 bases). The V gene's germline CDR1 is LGHNA and CDR2 YSLEER. Trimming pared 0 bases from V and 6 bases from J, leaving 17 bases between. The CDR3 consists of 17 residues. CDR3 coding DNA: TGCGCCAGCAGCCAAGAGGGGATGGCGGGATCGTCCGGGGAGCTGTTTTTT. As protein: CASSQEGMAGSSGELFF.

This clone appeared once. The chain employs TRBV5-1 and TRBJ1-2; TRBD1 is a possible D gene (6 bases). V lost 4 bases and J 5 bases, leaving 12 bases between the germline ends. CDR1 is SGHRS, CDR2 YFSETQ, per germline. The CDR3 covers 13 residues. The CDR3 is CASSPRTDYGYTF. The CDR3 region has the DNA TGCGCCAGCAGCCCCCGGACAGATTATGGCTACACCTTC. The variable domain in full, with the rest retrieved from reference TRBV5-1 and TRBJ1-2, is KAGVTQTPRYLIKTRGQQVTLSCSPISGHRSVSWYQQTPGQGLQFLFEYFSETQRNKGNFPGRFSGRQFSNSRSEMNVSTLELGDSALYLCASSPRTDYGYTFGSGTRLTVV.

This clone has just one count. The chain is built from TRBV9 and TRBJ1-1; D may be TRBD1 (5 bases). V was shortened by 2 bases and J by 0 bases, with 8 bases between the two germline ends. The CDR3 loop spans 14 amino acids. Germline V gene lookup returns CDR1 SGDLS and CDR2 YYNGEE. The CDR3 coding sequence is TGTGCCAGCAGCGTGGGACGGGTGAACACTGAAGCTTTCTTT. It translates to CASSVGRVNTEAFF.

In its sample, this clone was seen a few times. V usage is TRBV28 and J usage is TRBJ2-7, with D perhaps being TRBD1 or TRBD2 (6 bases each). The CDR3 consists of 13 residues. Germline V CDR1 and CDR2: MDHEN, SYDVKM. The V end lost 5 bases, the J end lost 4 bases, and 12 bases lay between the germline ends. CDR3 in DNA: TGTGCCAGCAGTGAGGGGGGAAGGTACGAGCAGTACTTC. Its translation: CASSEGGRYEQYF.

V usage is TRBV7-8 and J usage is TRBJ2-1; D unresolved. The CDR3 sequence is 15 residues long. V was shortened by 2 bases and J by 1 base, with 9 bases between the two germline ends. CDR1 and CDR2 from the germline V gene are SGHVS and FQNEAQ. CDR3 residues: CASSLMAASYNEQFF. DNA of the CDR3: TGTGCCAGCAGCTTAATGGCAGCATCCTACAATGAGCAGTTCTTC.

In its sample, this clone was seen once. As DNA, the CDR3 is TGTGCCAGCAGCTTAGGGCTCGGAGACACATACAATGAGCAGTTCTTC. Translation: CASSLGLGDTYNEQFF. The chain links TRBV11-3 to TRBJ2-1; D remains unclear. Looked up from germline, CDR1 is SGHNT and CDR2 is YENEEA. The CDR3 loop spans 16 amino acids. V lost 1 base and J lost 4, with 14 bases in between. Combining the CDR3 with reference TRBV11-3 and TRBJ2-1 gives the whole variable domain EAGVVQSPRYKIIEKKQPVAFWCNPISGHNTLYWYLQNLGQGPELLIRYENEEAVDDSQLPKDRFSAERLKGVDSTLKIQPAELGDSAVYLCASSLGLGDTYNEQFFGPGTRLTVL.

This sequence joins TRBV28 and TRBJ2-7; D is perhaps TRBD1 (5 bases). The CDR3 sequence is 15 residues long. From germline, CDR1 is MDHEN and CDR2 SYDVKM. The V end was cut by 5 bases, the J end by 0 bases, with 14 bases between. The CDR3 loop reads CASSLTGPLSYEQYF. CDR3 nucleotide sequence: TGTGCCAGCAGTCTCACAGGTCCCCTCTCCTACGAGCAGTACTTC.

This chain uses TRBV9 with TRBJ1-2; possible D gene TRBD1, 6 bases. V was shortened by 3 bases and J by 5 bases, with 17 bases between the two germline ends. The germline V gene encodes CDR1 SGDLS and CDR2 YYNGEE. The CDR3 loop spans 15 amino acids. The CDR3 loop reads CASSDRQDNLYGYTF. Here the CDR3 DNA reads TGTGCCAGCAGCGATCGACAGGACAACCTTTATGGCTACACCTTC.

J is TRBJ2-7 and V is TRBV29-1; TRBD1 matches 9 bases. J lost 7 bases, V lost 7 bases, and 11 bases had no gene match. This CDR3 is built from 13 residues. Per germline, CDR1 SQVTM and CDR2 ANQGSEA. For the CDR3, the DNA is TGCAGCGGGACCGGGACAGGGTCGCGGGAGCAGTACTTC. The encoded protein is CSGTGTGSREQYF.

The chain employs TRBV7-2 and TRBJ1-2, with 7 bases matching TRBD1. Germline CDR1 is SGHTA and CDR2 is FQGNSA. Trimming at V came to 5 bases and at J to 4 bases, leaving 7 bases not matched to a gene. The CDR3 sequence is 14 residues long. Here the CDR3 DNA reads TGTGCCAGCAGCACAGGACAGGAGTTCTATGGCTACACCTTC. Encoded protein: CASSTGQEFYGYTF.